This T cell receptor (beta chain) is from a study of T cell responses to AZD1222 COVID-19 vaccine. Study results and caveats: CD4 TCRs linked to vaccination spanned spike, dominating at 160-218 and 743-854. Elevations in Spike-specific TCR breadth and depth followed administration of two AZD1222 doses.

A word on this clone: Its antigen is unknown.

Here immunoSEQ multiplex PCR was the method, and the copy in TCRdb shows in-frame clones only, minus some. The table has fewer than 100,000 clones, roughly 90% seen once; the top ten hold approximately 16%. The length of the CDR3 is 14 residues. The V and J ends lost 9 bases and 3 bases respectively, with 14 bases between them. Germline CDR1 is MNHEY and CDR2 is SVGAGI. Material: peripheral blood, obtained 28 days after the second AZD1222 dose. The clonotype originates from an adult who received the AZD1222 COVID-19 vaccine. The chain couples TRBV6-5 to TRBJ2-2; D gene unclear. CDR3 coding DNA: TGTGCCAGTCAATCGTACCGGGACACCGGGGAGCTGTTTTTT. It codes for CASQSYRDTGELFF.